This record looks at one T cell receptor (beta chain) sequence and its context. No antigen is known for it. From germline, CDR1 is SGHVS and CDR2 FQNEAQ. The V gene end was trimmed by 3 bases and the J gene end by 8 bases; junction bases not matched to a gene: 7. This CDR3 has 14 residues. This sample is drawn from a study of cytomegalovirus exposure and HLA in healthy donors. Study-level findings and limits: When analyzed later, a missense DCLRE1C variant was found to be linked to TCR beta V- and J-gene trimming. A later analysis reported that several of the most significant clusters appeared to be linked to common viral pathogens, among them Epstein-Barr virus. Presence/absence comparisons presumed near-even sequencing depth among donors. Earlier analysis found most TCR beta V segments productive about 90% or about 30% of the time.

PCR involved 60 Vbeta and 13 Jbeta primers. TCRdb's table, derived via immunoSEQ multiplex PCR, lists solely in-frame clones and lacks some. This sample yields around 140,000 clones, of which roughly 9.6% are seen a single time; more than 6.5% belongs to the top ten. The sample taken for sequencing was PBMCs. The rearrangement joins TRBV7-8 to TRBJ1-2, with TRBD1 identical over 9 bases. The origin of this receptor is a woman between 40 and 55 years old in good health and CMV-seropositive. For the CDR3, the DNA is TGTGCCAGCAGCTTCCGGGACAGGGTTGAGGGCTACACCTTC. This encodes CASSFRDRVEGYTF.